The clone carrying this T cell receptor beta chain was detected ten times or more. This sample is drawn from a study of low-dose radiotherapy and immunotherapy resistance in tumors. On the study more broadly: At a dose of 200 mg/m2, intravenous cyclophosphamide was given every two weeks, one day before radiation and immunotherapy.

TRAV- and TRBV-specific primers were used for first-strand cDNA, which covered alpha and beta chains. TCR amplification involved 20 PCR cycles with a constant-region primer and V-primer adapter. Each CDR3 protein is one row after TCRdb ran MiXCR on the reads. Counted here are some 100,000 distinct CDR3 sequences, 20% to 25% occurring once; the ten biggest clones make up roughly 13%. This sample's time point: after trial treatment. Treatment denoted: LDRT plus nivolumab, ipilimumab, low-dose cyclophosphamide and aspirin (RACIN trial). The source material was PBMCs, sampled after low-dose radiotherapy plus immunotherapy. The sequence was obtained from a female donor with ovarian cancer.

DNA for the CDR3: TGTGCCAGCAGCTCCCGCACTAGCGACGCTTACAATGAGCAGTTCTTC. Amino acids: CASSSRTSDAYNEQFF. V is TRBV7-9 and J is TRBJ2-1; 7 nucleotides match TRBD2. This CDR3 comprises 16 residues. In germline, CDR1 is SEHNR, CDR2 FQNEAQ (reference sequence). Trimming at V came to 4 bases and at J to 4 bases, leaving 10 bases not matched to a gene.